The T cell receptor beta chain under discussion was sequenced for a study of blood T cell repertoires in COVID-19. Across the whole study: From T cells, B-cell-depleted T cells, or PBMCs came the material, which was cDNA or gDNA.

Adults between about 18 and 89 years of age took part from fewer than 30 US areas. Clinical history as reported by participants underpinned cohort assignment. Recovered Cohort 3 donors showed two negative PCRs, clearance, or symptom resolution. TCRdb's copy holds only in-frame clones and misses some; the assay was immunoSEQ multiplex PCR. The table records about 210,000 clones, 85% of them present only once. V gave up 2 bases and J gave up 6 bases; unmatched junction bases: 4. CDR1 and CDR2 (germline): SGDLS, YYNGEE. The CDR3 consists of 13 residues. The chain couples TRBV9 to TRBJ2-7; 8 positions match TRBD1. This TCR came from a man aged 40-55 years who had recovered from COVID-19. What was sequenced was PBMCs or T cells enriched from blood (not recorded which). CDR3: CASSVGQGSEQYF. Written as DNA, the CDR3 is TGTGCCAGCAGCGTCGGACAGGGAAGCGAGCAGTACTTC.